The rows below give T cell receptor beta chains drawn from one sample of a study of T cell repertoires in cytomegalovirus infection. These receptors' antigens are unknown. Using its own MiXCR run on the reads, TCRdb lists one record per CDR3 protein. Of approximately 390,000 distinct CDR3 sequences in the sample, about 35% were seen once. Specimen: cultured PBMCs, collected from culture after CMV antigen stimulation. These receptors all come from a human donor in good health (CMV status not recorded). Some clones in this sample may be carry-over from other donors' samples. The CDR3 runs from the conserved cysteine through the conserved F or W. D genes are given only for firm matches. Rows may omit the clone size; those that give it use once, few, many or a size class.

TRBJ2-7 | 15 | . | TRBV30 | . | TGTGCCCTGGAATCTGAGACCCCTAAACCCCGGGCGCAGTACTTC | CALESETPKPRAQYF
TRBJ1-1 | 15 | . | TRBV29-1 | TRBD1 | TGCAGCGTTGCGGACTTGGACAGGGAAAACACTGAAGCTTTCTTT | CSVADLDRENTEAFF
TRBJ2-3 | 15 | few | TRBV4-3 | TRBD2 | TGCGCCAGCAGCCAACTAGCGGGAGTAAAAAATACGCAGTATTTT | CASSQLAGVKNTQYF
TRBJ2-3 | 16 | few | TRBV24-1 | . | TGTGCCACCAGTGATAGGAGGTCGCAGTCGACAGATACGCAGTATTTT | CATSDRRSQSTDTQYF
TRBJ2-7 | 15 | few | TRBV7-2 | TRBD1 | TGTGCCAGCAGCTTAGAGGGGACAGGGATCTACGAGCAGTACTTC | CASSLEGTGIYEQYF
TRBJ2-1 | 15 | few | TRBV6-4 | . | TGTGCCAGCAGTGACGCGTTTTACCCCTACAATGAGCAGTTCTTC | CASSDAFYPYNEQFF
TRBJ1-6 | 13 | few | TRBV4-1 | . | TGCGCCAGCAGCCAAGAAGGCGATTCACCCCTCCACTTT | CASSQEGDSPLHF
TRBJ2-1 | 17 | few | TRBV7-6 | TRBD2 | TGTGCCAGCAGCTTAACGTCCGGGACTAGCGGGAGAAATGAGCAGTTCTTC | CASSLTSGTSGRNEQFF
TRBJ2-1 | 15 | few | TRBV7-3 | TRBD1 | TGTGCCAGCAGCTTGCCGGGACAGGGAACGGATGAGCAGTTCTTC | CASSLPGQGTDEQFF
TRBJ2-1 | 15 | . | TRBV7-3 | TRBD2 | TGTGCCAGCAGCTTAATTGCGGGGGGGAGCGATGAGCAGTTCTTC | CASSLIAGGSDEQFF
TRBJ2-3 | 14 | . | TRBV29-1 | TRBD2 | TGCAGCCCAAGACTAGCGGGAGCCCCAGATACGCAGTATTTT | CSPRLAGAPDTQYF
TRBJ2-7 | 14 | . | TRBV7-2 | . | TGTGCCAGCAGCTTAGGTGGGGCCCTGTGGGAGCAGTACTTC | CASSLGGALWEQYF
TRBJ2-2 | 13 | . | TRBV7-3 | . | TGTGCCAGCAGCTTCGGGGGTTCGGGGGAGCTGTTTTTT | CASSFGGSGELFF
TRBJ1-1 | 16 | many | TRBV7-2 | . | TGTGCCAGCAGCTTAGAAGGACTCTTTAAGAACACTGAAGCTTTCTTT | CASSLEGLFKNTEAFF
TRBJ2-3 | 13 | once | TRBV6-2/TRBV6-3 | TRBD2 | TGTCTAGCGGGAGGCTCTAGCACAGATACGCAGTATTTT | CLAGGSSTDTQYF
TRBJ2-1 | 12 | . | TRBV20-1 | . | TGCAGTGTCCGAGCGGTAGCAAATGAGCAGTTCTTC | CSVRAVANEQFF
TRBJ2-1 | 16 | few | TRBV7-9 | TRBD2 | TGTGCCAGCAGCTCACTACCGGGACTAGCGGGATCTGAGCAGTTCTTC | CASSSLPGLAGSEQFF
TRBJ1-5 | 14 | . | TRBV28 | . | TGTGCCAGCAGCGACGGACAGTTACCCCAGCCCCAGCATTTT | CASSDGQLPQPQHF
TRBJ2-5 | 19 | many | TRBV7-6 | TRBD1 | TGTGCCAGCCGAAAAGACGGGCGTGGACAGGGGGCAGTCCAAGAGACCCAGTACTTC | CASRKDGRGQGAVQETQYF
TRBJ2-3 | 12 | many | TRBV7-2 | . | TGTGCCAGCAGCCCGCGGACCACATCGCAGTATTTT | CASSPRTTSQYF
TRBJ1-2 | 14 | . | TRBV20-1 | . | TGCAGTGCTAGAGAGGGGGAGGGGAGCTATGGCTACACCTTC | CSAREGEGSYGYTF
TRBJ2-7 | 16 | . | TRBV7-2 | TRBD2 | TGTGCCAGCGGGCGGGGGGGCGGGAGTACGTCCTACGAGCAGTACTTC | CASGRGGGSTSYEQYF
TRBJ2-1 | 12 | . | TRBV28 | . | TGTGCCAGCCACCAGGGGCGCGATGAGCAGTTCTTC | CASHQGRDEQFF
TRBJ2-5 | 14 | few | TRBV7-3 | TRBD1 | TGTGCCAGCAGCCCCCAGGGGGAGCACGAGACCCAGTACTTC | CASSPQGEHETQYF
TRBJ1-2 | 15 | many | TRBV7-8 | . | TGTGCCAGCAGCCTTCGACAGTACCCCCCCTATGGCTACACCTTC | CASSLRQYPPYGYTF
TRBJ2-1 | 16 | many | TRBV5-1 | . | TGCGCCAGCAGCCCCGGACTGGGGTTATGGGTCAATGAGCAGTTCTTC | CASSPGLGLWVNEQFF
TRBJ2-5 | 13 | once | TRBV10-3 | . | TGTGCCATCAAGGGGGGCAGACAAGAGACCCAGTACTTC | CAIKGGRQETQYF
TRBJ2-3 | 15 | . | TRBV7-9 | . | TGTGCCAGCAGCTCAACACGACAGGTCACAGATACGCAGTATTTT | CASSSTRQVTDTQYF
TRBJ1-1 | 14 | . | TRBV6-1 | . | TGTGCCACCGCCTCCACGGCAGGGAACACTGAAGCTTTCTTT | CATASTAGNTEAFF
TRBJ2-3 | 13 | . | TRBV14 | . | TGTGCCAGCAGTCACCTGGACGGCGATACGCAGTATTTT | CASSHLDGDTQYF
TRBJ2-7 | 14 | . | TRBV4-1 | . | TGCGCCAGCAGCCCCCGAGACCGAGCGTACGAGCAGTACTTC | CASSPRDRAYEQYF
TRBJ1-1 | 13 | once | TRBV28 | . | TGTGCCAGCACCTCCGGAGGGTCTGAGGAAGCTTTCTTT | CASTSGGSEEAFF
TRBJ2-7 | 14 | many | TRBV7-2 | . | TGTGCCAGCAGCTTATCCTCAGGGGAGTACGAGCAGTACTTC | CASSLSSGEYEQYF
TRBJ1-3 | 16 | few | TRBV7-2 | . | TGTGCCAGCAGCTTAGACTCCGGGGGTGCTGGAAACACCATATATTTT | CASSLDSGGAGNTIYF
TRBJ1-6 | 11 | few | TRBV7-2 | . | TGTGCCACCCTGGAAACAGGGTCTTTGTACTTT | CATLETGSLYF
TRBJ1-5 | 17 | . | TRBV4-1 | TRBD1 | TGCGCCAGCAGCCAAGGTGACAGGGTCGTTAGCAATCAGCCCCAGCATTTT | CASSQGDRVVSNQPQHF
TRBJ1-2 | 13 | . | TRBV11-3 | . | TGTGCCAGCAGCTTAGGAGGGTCAGCTGGCTACACCTTC | CASSLGGSAGYTF
TRBJ2-3 | 17 | . | TRBV10-3 | TRBD2 | TGTGCCATAAAACGACCCCTGGAGCGGGAGGCGGGAGATACGCAGTATTTT | CAIKRPLEREAGDTQYF
TRBJ1-1 | 15 | once | TRBV6-5 | . | TGTGCCAGCAGTACCCGGGGTCGAGGGAACACTGAAGCTTTCTTT | CASSTRGRGNTEAFF
TRBJ2-1 | 14 | . | TRBV6-2/TRBV6-3 | TRBD2 | TGTGCCAGCAGGGCGGGACTAGCGGGCAATGAGCAGTTCTTC | CASRAGLAGNEQFF
TRBJ2-7 | 12 | . | TRBV7-9 | . | TGTGCCAGCAGCTTGGCGGTTCGTGAGCAGTACTTC | CASSLAVREQYF
TRBJ1-1 | 16 | many | TRBV7-8 | TRBD1 | TGTGCCAGCAGCAAACAGGGGGCCTTGGGATACACTGAAGCTTTCTTT | CASSKQGALGYTEAFF
TRBJ2-1 | 16 | once | TRBV6-1 | TRBD2 | TGTGCCAGCACTCAAGCGGGGCTAGCGGGAGGCAATGAGCAGTTCTTC | CASTQAGLAGGNEQFF
TRBJ2-1 | 15 | . | TRBV28 | . | TGTGCCAGCAGTTTCCCCCCTGCTCAGGACAATGAGCAGTTCTTC | CASSFPPAQDNEQFF
TRBJ1-6 | 14 | . | TRBV11-1 | . | TGTGCCAGCAGCTTAGAGCCGGAGAATTCACCCCTCCACTTT | CASSLEPENSPLHF
TRBJ1-2 | 13 | . | TRBV7-9 | . | TGTGCCAGCAGCTTAGCGGCCAGGGGTTACTACACCTTC | CASSLAARGYYTF
TRBJ1-2 | 12 | . | TRBV19 | . | TGTGCCAGTATTGATGGGGTTCGTGGCTACACCTTC | CASIDGVRGYTF
TRBJ2-3 | 12 | . | TRBV6-2/TRBV6-3 | . | TGTGCCAGCGGATTTCCTAGGGATACGCAGTATTTT | CASGFPRDTQYF
TRBJ1-2 | 16 | . | TRBV6-1 | TRBD1 | TGTGCCAGCAGTGAAGCGAGGGACAGGGGCTACTATGGCTACACCTTC | CASSEARDRGYYGYTF